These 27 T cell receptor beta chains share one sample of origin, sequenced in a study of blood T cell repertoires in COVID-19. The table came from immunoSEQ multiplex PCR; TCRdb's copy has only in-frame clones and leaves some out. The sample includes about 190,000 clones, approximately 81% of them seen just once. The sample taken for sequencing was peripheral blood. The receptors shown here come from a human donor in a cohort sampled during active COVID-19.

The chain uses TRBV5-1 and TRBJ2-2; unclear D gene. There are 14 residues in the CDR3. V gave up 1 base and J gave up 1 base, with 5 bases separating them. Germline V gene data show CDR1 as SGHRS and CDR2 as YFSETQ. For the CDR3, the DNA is TGCGCCAGCAGCTTGTTCCAGAACACCGGGGAGCTGTTTTTT. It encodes CASSLFQNTGELFF.

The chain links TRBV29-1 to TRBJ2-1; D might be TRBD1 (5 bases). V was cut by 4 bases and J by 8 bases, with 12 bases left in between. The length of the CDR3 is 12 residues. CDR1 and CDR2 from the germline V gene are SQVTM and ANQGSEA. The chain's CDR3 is CSVAVIRDEQFF. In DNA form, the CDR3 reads TGCAGCGTTGCCGTCATCAGGGATGAGCAGTTCTTC.

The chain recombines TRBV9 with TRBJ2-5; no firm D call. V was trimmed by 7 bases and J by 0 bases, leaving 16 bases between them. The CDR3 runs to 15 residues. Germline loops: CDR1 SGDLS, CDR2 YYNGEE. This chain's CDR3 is CASSLLAAYQETQYF. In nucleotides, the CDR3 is TGTGCCAGCTCCCTATTGGCGGCGTACCAAGAGACCCAGTACTTC.

CDR3 coding DNA: TGCGCCAGCAGCTTGGCACTAGGACAGGGGTTAAGCTCACCCCTCCACTTT. It specifies CASSLALGQGLSSPLHF. The chain uses TRBV5-1 and TRBJ1-6, with 9 positions matching TRBD1. Germline values: CDR1 SGHRS, CDR2 YFSETQ. The CDR3 is made up of 17 amino acids. The V segment lost 0 bases and the J segment 10 bases; nucleotides outside the gene matches: 11.

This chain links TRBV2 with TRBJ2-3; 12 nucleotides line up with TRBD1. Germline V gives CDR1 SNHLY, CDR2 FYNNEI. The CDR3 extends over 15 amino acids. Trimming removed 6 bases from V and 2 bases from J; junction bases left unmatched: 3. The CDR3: CASSGDRGLTDTQYF. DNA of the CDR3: TGTGCCAGCAGCGGGGACAGGGGGCTCACAGATACGCAGTATTTT.

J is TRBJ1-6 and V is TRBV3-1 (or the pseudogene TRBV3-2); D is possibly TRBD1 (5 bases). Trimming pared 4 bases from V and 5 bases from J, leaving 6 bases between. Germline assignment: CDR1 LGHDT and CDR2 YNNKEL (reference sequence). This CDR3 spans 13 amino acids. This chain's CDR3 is CASSLRDNSPLHF. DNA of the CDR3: TGTGCCAGCAGCCTCAGGGATAATTCACCCCTCCACTTT.

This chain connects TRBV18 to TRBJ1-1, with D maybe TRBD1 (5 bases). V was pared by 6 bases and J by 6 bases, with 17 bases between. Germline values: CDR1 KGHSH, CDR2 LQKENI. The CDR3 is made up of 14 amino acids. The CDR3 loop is CASSPSGTRPEAFF. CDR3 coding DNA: TGTGCCAGCTCCCCCTCAGGGACTCGGCCTGAAGCTTTCTTT.

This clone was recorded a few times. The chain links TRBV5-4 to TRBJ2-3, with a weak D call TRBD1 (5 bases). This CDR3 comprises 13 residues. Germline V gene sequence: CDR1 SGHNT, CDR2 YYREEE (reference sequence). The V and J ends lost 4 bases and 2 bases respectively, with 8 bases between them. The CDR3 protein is CASSPGSTDTQYF. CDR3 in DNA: TGTGCCAGCAGCCCAGGGTCCACAGATACGCAGTATTTT.

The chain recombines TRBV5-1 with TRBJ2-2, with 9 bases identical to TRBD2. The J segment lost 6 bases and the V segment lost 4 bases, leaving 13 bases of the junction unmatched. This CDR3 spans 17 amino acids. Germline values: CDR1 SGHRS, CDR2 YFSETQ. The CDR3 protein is CASSIGSAGGIAGELFF. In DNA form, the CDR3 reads TGCGCCAGCAGCATAGGATCAGCGGGAGGTATAGCCGGGGAGCTGTTTTTT.

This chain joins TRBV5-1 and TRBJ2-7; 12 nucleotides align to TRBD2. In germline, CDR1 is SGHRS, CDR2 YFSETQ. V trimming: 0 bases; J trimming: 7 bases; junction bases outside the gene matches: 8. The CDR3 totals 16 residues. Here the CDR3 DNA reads TGCGCCAGCAGCTTGGCTTTCACTAGCGGGAGGTCTGAGCAGTACTTC. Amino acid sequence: CASSLAFTSGRSEQYF.

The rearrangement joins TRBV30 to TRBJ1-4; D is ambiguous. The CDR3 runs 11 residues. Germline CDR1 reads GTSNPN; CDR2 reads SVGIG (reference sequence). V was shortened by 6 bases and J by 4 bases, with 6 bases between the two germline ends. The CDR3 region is CACLFNEKLFF. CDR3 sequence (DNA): TGTGCCTGCCTATTTAATGAAAAACTGTTTTTT.

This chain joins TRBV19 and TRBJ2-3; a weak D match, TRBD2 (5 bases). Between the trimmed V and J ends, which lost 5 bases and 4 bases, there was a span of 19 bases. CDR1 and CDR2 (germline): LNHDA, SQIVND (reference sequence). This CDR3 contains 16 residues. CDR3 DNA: TGTGCCAGTAGTTCATCGGGGTGGGTTGGGGCAGATACGCAGTATTTT. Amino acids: CASSSSGWVGADTQYF.

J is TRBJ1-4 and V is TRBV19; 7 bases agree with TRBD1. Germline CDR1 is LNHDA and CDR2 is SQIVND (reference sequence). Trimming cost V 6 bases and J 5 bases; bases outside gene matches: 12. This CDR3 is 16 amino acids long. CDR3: CASSPPGQSHNEKLFF. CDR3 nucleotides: TGTGCCAGTAGCCCGCCGGGACAGTCTCACAATGAAAAACTGTTTTTT.

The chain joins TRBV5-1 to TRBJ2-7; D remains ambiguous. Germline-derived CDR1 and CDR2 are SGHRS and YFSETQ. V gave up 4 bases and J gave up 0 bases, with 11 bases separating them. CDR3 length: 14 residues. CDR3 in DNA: TGCGCCAGCAGCCCCGAGGCATTCTCCTACGAGCAGTACGTC. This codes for CASSPEAFSYEQYV.

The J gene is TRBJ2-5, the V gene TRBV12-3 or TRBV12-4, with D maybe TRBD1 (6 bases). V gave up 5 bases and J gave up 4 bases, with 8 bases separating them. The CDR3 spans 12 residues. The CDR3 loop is CASSPQGETQYF. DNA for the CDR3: TGTGCCAGCAGTCCACAGGGAGAGACCCAGTACTTC.

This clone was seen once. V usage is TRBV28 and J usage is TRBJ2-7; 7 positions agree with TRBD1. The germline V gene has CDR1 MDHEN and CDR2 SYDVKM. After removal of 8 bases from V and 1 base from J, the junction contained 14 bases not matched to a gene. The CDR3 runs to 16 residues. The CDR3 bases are TGTGCCAGCTCTCTCCCGGGACAGCTTACTTCCTACGAGCAGTACTTC. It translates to CASSLPGQLTSYEQYF. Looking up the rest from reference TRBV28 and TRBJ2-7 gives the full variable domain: DVKVTQSSRYLVKRTGEKVFLECVQDMDHENMFWYRQDPGLGLRLIYFSYDVKMKEKGDIPEGYSVSREKKERFSLILESASTNQTSMYLCASSLPGQLTSYEQYFGPGTRLTVT.

The CDR3, as DNA: TGTGCCAGCAGCTTACTTTCTACTGGGGCCAACGTCCTGACTTTC. This sequence encodes CASSLLSTGANVLTF. V usage is TRBV11-2 and J usage is TRBJ2-6; D is unresolved. Trimming left V 2 bases short and J 2 bases short, with 7 bases between. The CDR3 is 15 amino acids. The germline gives CDR1 SGHAT, CDR2 FQNNGV.

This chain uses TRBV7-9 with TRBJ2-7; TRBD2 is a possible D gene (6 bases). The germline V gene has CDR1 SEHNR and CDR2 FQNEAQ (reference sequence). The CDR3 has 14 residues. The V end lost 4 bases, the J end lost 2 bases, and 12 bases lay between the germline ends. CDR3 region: CASSSGGNPYEQYF. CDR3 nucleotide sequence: TGTGCCAGCAGCTCAGGAGGGAACCCCTACGAGCAGTACTTC.

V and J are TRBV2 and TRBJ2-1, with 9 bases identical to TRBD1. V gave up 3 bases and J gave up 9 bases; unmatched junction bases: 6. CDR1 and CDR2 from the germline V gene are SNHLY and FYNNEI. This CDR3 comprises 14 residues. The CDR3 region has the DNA TGTGCCAGCAGTGATGGGACAGGGAGAATTGAGCAGTTCTTC. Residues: CASSDGTGRIEQFF.

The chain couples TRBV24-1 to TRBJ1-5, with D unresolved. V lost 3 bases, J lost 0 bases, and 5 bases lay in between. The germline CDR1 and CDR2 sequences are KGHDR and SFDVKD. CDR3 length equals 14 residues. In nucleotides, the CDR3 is TGTGCCACCAGTGATCCTTATAGCAATCAGCCCCAGCATTTT. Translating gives CATSDPYSNQPQHF.

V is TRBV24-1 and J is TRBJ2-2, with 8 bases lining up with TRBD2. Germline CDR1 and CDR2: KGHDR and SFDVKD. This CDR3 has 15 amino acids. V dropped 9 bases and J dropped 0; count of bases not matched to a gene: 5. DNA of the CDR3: TGTGCCACCTCCAGCGGGGGTCCGAACACCGGGGAGCTGTTTTTT. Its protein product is CATSSGGPNTGELFF.

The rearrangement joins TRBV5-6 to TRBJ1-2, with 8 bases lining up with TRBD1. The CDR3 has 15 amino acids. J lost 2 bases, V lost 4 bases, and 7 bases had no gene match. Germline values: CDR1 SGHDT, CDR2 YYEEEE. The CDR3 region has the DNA TGTGCCAGCAGCCGCACGGACAGGGAAAACTATGGCTACACCTTC. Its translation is CASSRTDRENYGYTF.

CDR3 bases: TGTGCCACCCATAACACTGAAGCTTTCTTT. It yields the protein CATHNTEAFF. The chain employs TRBV28 and TRBJ1-1; no definite D call. V gave up 10 bases and J gave up 2 bases, with 5 bases separating them. This CDR3 has 10 residues. Germline loops: CDR1 MDHEN, CDR2 SYDVKM.

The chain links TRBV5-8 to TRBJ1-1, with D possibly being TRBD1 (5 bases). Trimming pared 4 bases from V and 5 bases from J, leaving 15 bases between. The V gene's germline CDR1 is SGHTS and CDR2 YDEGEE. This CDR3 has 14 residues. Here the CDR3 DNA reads TGTGCCAGCAGCCCGGGACTTTTCACGACTGAAGCTTTCTTT. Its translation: CASSPGLFTTEAFF. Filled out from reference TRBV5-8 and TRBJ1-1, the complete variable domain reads EAGVTQSPTHLIKTRGQQATLRCSPISGHTSVYWYQQALGLGLQFLLWYDEGEERNRGNFPPRFSGRQFPNYSSELNVNALELEDSALYLCASSPGLFTTEAFFGQGTRLTVV.

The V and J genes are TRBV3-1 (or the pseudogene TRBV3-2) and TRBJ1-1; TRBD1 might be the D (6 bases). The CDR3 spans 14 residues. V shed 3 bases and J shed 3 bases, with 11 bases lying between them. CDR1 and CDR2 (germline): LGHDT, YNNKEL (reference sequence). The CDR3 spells CASSHTTGDTEAFF. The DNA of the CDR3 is TGTGCCAGCAGCCATACGACAGGAGACACTGAAGCTTTCTTT.

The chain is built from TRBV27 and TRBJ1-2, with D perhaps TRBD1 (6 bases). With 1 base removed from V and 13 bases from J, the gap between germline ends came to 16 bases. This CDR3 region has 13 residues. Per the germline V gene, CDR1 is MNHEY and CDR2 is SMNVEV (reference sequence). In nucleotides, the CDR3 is TGTGCCAGCAGTTTATTGTCGGACAGCCCCAGCACCTTC. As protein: CASSLLSDSPSTF.

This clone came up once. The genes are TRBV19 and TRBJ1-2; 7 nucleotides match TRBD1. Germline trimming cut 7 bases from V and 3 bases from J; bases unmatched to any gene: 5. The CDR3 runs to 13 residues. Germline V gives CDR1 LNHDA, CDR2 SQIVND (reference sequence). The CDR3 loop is CASNPGQHYGYTF. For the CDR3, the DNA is TGTGCCAGTAACCCGGGACAGCACTATGGCTACACCTTC.